These 22 T cell receptor beta chains were sequenced from one sample in a study of siplizumab effects on memory and regulatory T cells. TCRdb's table, derived via immunoSEQ multiplex PCR, lists solely in-frame clones and lacks some. The data contain about 82,000 clones, roughly 89% of them singletons. The specimen sequenced was Tregs sorted from blood. The source is a human donor in good health.

V usage is TRBV6-5 and J usage is TRBJ2-2; D not certain. This CDR3 comprises 14 residues. The V and J ends lost 1 base and 7 bases respectively, with 10 bases between them. The germline V gene encodes CDR1 MNHEY and CDR2 SVGAGI. CDR3 residues: CASSYFDTVGELFF. The CDR3 DNA reads TGTGCCAGCAGTTACTTCGACACAGTCGGGGAGCTGTTTTTT.

The chain links TRBV5-1 to TRBJ2-2; D is unclear. The CDR3 loop spans 15 amino acids. In germline, CDR1 is SGHRS, CDR2 YFSETQ. V was shortened by 4 bases and J by 1 base, with 11 bases between the two germline ends. This chain's CDR3 is CASSPRPENTGELFF. The CDR3 DNA is TGCGCCAGCAGCCCCAGGCCAGAGAACACCGGGGAGCTGTTTTTT.

This chain links TRBV7-9 with TRBJ2-7, with D possibly being TRBD1 (6 bases). Germline V gene data show CDR1 as SEHNR and CDR2 as FQNEAQ (reference sequence). The CDR3 sequence is 16 residues long. V was trimmed by 5 bases and J by 3 bases, leaving 20 bases between them. In DNA form, the CDR3 reads TGTGCCAGCAGCCAACCCACCGGGACACAGAGCTACGAGCAGTACTTC. Translating gives CASSQPTGTQSYEQYF.

This clone has just a few counts. CDR3 DNA sequence: TGCAGCGTTGAGGGGCAGCTGAACACTGAAGCTTTCTTT. Protein sequence: CSVEGQLNTEAFF. The rearrangement uses TRBV29-1 and TRBJ1-1; D is perhaps TRBD1 (5 bases). CDR1 is SQVTM and CDR2 is ANQGSEA in the germline V gene. The CDR3 covers 13 residues. V was shortened by 3 bases and J by 0 bases, with 8 bases between the two germline ends.

As DNA, the CDR3 is TGCGCCAGCAGCACCCACAGGGGGGAGCTGTTTTTT. It encodes CASSTHRGELFF. The chain is built from TRBV4-3 and TRBJ2-2, with D possibly matching TRBD1 (5 bases). The V gene's germline CDR1 is LGHNA and CDR2 YSLEER. CDR3 length: 12 amino acids. With 5 bases removed from V and 8 bases from J, the gap between germline ends came to 9 bases.

DNA of the CDR3: TGTGCCTGGAGTGTCGGGAAAATGAGCTCCTATAATTCACCCCTCCACTTT. This sequence encodes CAWSVGKMSSYNSPLHF. The chain employs TRBV30 and TRBJ1-6; D not resolved. Trimming removed 0 bases at V and 0 bases at J, with 12 bases between. The germline CDR1 and CDR2 sequences are GTSNPN and SVGIG (reference sequence). The CDR3 is 17 residues long.

J is TRBJ2-2 and V is TRBV5-1; tentatively, D is TRBD2 (8 bases). There are 16 residues in the CDR3. Per germline, CDR1 SGHRS and CDR2 YFSETQ. Trimming removed 7 bases at V and 0 bases at J, with 16 bases between. The CDR3 loop reads CASHGRGTANTGELFF. The CDR3 nucleotides read TGCGCCAGCCACGGGAGGGGGACAGCGAACACCGGGGAGCTGTTTTTT.

The V call is TRBV2, the J call TRBJ2-2; D gene ambiguous. The length of the CDR3 is 14 residues. Trimming took off 7 bases at V and 5 bases at J, with 14 bases between the two ends. CDR1 is SNHLY, CDR2 FYNNEI, per germline. The CDR3 region has the DNA TGTGCCAGCATAGGAGCTGTGAGAACCGGGGAGCTGTTTTTT. Translating it yields CASIGAVRTGELFF.

This clone was seen a few times. The chain recombines TRBV5-6 with TRBJ2-5; D unclear. Trimming took off 7 bases at V and 5 bases at J, with 18 bases between the two ends. CDR1 and CDR2 (germline): SGHDT, YYEEEE. The CDR3 sequence is 14 residues long. This chain's CDR3 is CASGSSVYRETQYF. The CDR3 nucleotides are TGTGCCAGCGGATCTTCTGTATATCGCGAGACCCAGTACTTC.

The rearrangement uses TRBV5-1 and TRBJ1-5; D is unclear. The CDR3 contains 12 residues. Germline V gene lookup returns CDR1 SGHRS and CDR2 YFSETQ. Trimming cost V 9 bases and J 2 bases, with 9 bases left between them. The chain's CDR3 is CANHWGNQPQHF. The CDR3 nucleotides are TGCGCCAACCATTGGGGCAATCAGCCCCAGCATTTT.

Of note for this clone: The limits of the CDR3 on the DNA are not certain, so only TCRdb's listed CDR3 is given. V is TRBV4-1 and J is TRBJ1-2. Germline lookup yields CDR1 MGHRA and CDR2 YSYEKL. The CDR3 spans 17 residues, counting both ends. This chain's CDR3 is CASSQDSFGAGGQRYTF.

This clone has a single count. The chain carries TRBV6-5 and TRBJ2-3; D unresolved. The CDR3 is made up of 15 amino acids. V lost 0 bases and J lost 4, with 11 bases in between. From germline, CDR1 is MNHEY and CDR2 SVGAGI. CDR3 sequence reads: CASSYSPWGPDTQYF. DNA for the CDR3: TGTGCCAGCAGTTACTCGCCCTGGGGTCCAGATACGCAGTATTTT.

The chain carries TRBV30 and TRBJ2-2, with D unresolved. The V gene lost 0 bases and the J gene lost 5 bases, with 4 bases spanning the gap. Germline assignment: CDR1 GTSNPN and CDR2 SVGIG (reference sequence). This CDR3 region has 12 residues. CDR3 DNA sequence: TGTGCCTGGAGTGTGGTAACCGGGGAGCTGTTTTTT. It codes for CAWSVVTGELFF.

This chain joins TRBV9 and TRBJ2-1, with 10 bases that match TRBD2. V lost 3 bases and J lost 3; bases outside the gene matches: 3. CDR1 is SGDLS and CDR2 is YYNGEE in the germline V gene. The length of the CDR3 is 15 residues. CDR3 amino acids: CASSAERGGYNEQFF. CDR3 nucleotide sequence: TGTGCCAGCAGCGCCGAGCGGGGGGGCTACAATGAGCAGTTCTTC.

The rearrangement uses TRBV11-2 and TRBJ1-3; D call uncertain. CDR3 length: 15 residues. CDR1 is SGHAT, CDR2 FQNNGV, per germline. V lost 4 bases and J lost 4, with 14 bases in between. CDR3 sequence: CASSWGTAVGNTIYF. The CDR3 nucleotides are TGTGCCAGCAGCTGGGGAACGGCTGTAGGAAACACCATATATTTT.

The CDR3 here is CASSLVTAEWTNEKLFF. The CDR3, as DNA: TGTGCCAGCAGCTTGGTGACGGCAGAATGGACTAATGAAAAACTGTTTTTT. The J gene is TRBJ1-4, the V gene TRBV5-6; D not certain. The length of the CDR3 is 17 residues. The germline gives CDR1 SGHDT, CDR2 YYEEEE. Trimming pared 0 bases from V and 2 bases from J, leaving 14 bases between.

The chain employs TRBV2 and TRBJ1-2; TRBD1 is a possible D gene (5 bases). Germline CDR1 and CDR2: SNHLY and FYNNEI. The CDR3 has 12 amino acids. V was trimmed by 6 bases and J by 1 base, leaving 6 bases between them. The CDR3 sequence is CASRDNNYGYTF. DNA for the CDR3: TGTGCCAGCAGGGACAATAACTATGGCTACACCTTC.

The chain has TRBV5-1 and TRBJ1-2, with 9 positions matching TRBD1. After removal of 4 bases from V and 3 bases from J, the junction contained 7 bases not matched to a gene. The V gene's germline CDR1 is SGHRS and CDR2 YFSETQ. The CDR3 sequence is 15 residues long. CDR3: CASSRGDRDDYGYTF. Written as DNA, the CDR3 is TGCGCCAGCAGCAGAGGGGACAGGGACGACTATGGCTACACCTTC. The variable domain in full, completed from reference TRBV5-1 and TRBJ1-2, reads KAGVTQTPRYLIKTRGQQVTLSCSPISGHRSVSWYQQTPGQGLQFLFEYFSETQRNKGNFPGRFSGRQFSNSRSEMNVSTLELGDSALYLCASSRGDRDDYGYTFGSGTRLTVV.

This clone was counted only a few times. The rearrangement joins TRBV18 to TRBJ1-4; TRBD1 matches 7 bases. The junction had 9 bases not matched to a gene; V was cut back by 3 bases and J by 5 bases. CDR3 length: 16 residues. The germline V gene has CDR1 KGHSH and CDR2 LQKENI. CDR3 in DNA: TGTGCCAGCTCACCCCGGATGACAGGGCAGAATGAAAAACTGTTTTTT. The encoded protein is CASSPRMTGQNEKLFF.

The CDR3 nucleotides are TGTGCCAGCAGCCCCTACCGACTCACAGATACGCAGTATTTT. Amino acid sequence: CASSPYRLTDTQYF. This sequence joins TRBV7-2 and TRBJ2-3, with D uncertain. V lost 5 bases, J lost 2 bases, and 11 bases lay in between. CDR3 length: 14 residues. CDR1 and CDR2 from the germline V gene are SGHTA and FQGNSA.

J is TRBJ1-4 and V is TRBV18, with D maybe TRBD1 (6 bases). With 5 bases removed from V and 3 bases from J, the gap between germline ends came to 13 bases. The length of the CDR3 is 15 residues. Germline V gene sequence: CDR1 KGHSH, CDR2 LQKENI. The CDR3 DNA follows: TGTGCCAGCTCATCACTGGACAGACCTAATGAAAAACTGTTTTTT. This sequence encodes CASSSLDRPNEKLFF.

The DNA of the CDR3 is TGCGCCAGCAGCCAAGGAGGTAACAGGGAAACTGAAGCTTTCTTT. Translation gives CASSQGGNRETEAFF. V is TRBV4-3 and J is TRBJ1-1; D possibly corresponds to TRBD1 (6 bases). The CDR3 contains 15 residues. CDR1 and CDR2 from the germline V gene are LGHNA and YSLEER. With 1 base removed from V and 5 bases from J, the gap between germline ends came to 14 bases.